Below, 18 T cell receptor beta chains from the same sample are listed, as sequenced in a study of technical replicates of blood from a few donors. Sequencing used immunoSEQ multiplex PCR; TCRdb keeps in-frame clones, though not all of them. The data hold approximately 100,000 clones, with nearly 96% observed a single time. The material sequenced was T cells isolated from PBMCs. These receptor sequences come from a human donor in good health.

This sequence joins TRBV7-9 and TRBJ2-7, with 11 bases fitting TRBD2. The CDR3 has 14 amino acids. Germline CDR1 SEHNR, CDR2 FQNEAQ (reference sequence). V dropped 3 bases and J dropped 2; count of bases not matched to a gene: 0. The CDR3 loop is CASSFSGRAYEQYF. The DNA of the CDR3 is TGTGCCAGCAGCTTTAGCGGGAGGGCCTACGAGCAGTACTTC.

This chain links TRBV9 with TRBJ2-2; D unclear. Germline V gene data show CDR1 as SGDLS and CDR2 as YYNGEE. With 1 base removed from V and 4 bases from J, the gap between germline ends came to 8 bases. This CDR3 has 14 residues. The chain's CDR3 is CASSVTSVTGELFF. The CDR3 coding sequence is TGTGCCAGCAGCGTAACAAGCGTCACCGGGGAGCTGTTTTTT. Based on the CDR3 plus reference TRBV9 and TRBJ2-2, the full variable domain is DSGVTQTPKHLITATGQRVTLRCSPRSGDLSVYWYQQSLDQGLQFLIQYYNGEERAKGNILERFSAQQFPDLHSELNLSSLELGDSALYFCASSVTSVTGELFFGEGSRLTVL.

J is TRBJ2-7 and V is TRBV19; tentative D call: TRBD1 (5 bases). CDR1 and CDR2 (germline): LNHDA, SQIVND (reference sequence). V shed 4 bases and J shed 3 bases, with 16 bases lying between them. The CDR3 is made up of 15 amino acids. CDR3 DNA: TGTGCCAGTAGTAAAACAGGATTTACCATCTACGAGCAGTACTTC. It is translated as CASSKTGFTIYEQYF.

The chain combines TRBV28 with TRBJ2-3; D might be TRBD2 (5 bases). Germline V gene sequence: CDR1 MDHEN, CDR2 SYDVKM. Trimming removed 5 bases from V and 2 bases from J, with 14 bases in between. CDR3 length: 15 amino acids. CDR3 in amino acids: CASSPWTLNTDTQYF. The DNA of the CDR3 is TGTGCCAGCAGTCCCTGGACTTTGAACACAGATACGCAGTATTTT.

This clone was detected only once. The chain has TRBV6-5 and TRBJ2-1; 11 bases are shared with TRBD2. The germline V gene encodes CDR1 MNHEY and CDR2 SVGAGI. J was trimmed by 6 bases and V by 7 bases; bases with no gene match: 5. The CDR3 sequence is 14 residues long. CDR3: CASTKLAGVNEQFF. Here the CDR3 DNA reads TGTGCCAGCACAAAACTAGCGGGGGTCAATGAGCAGTTCTTC.

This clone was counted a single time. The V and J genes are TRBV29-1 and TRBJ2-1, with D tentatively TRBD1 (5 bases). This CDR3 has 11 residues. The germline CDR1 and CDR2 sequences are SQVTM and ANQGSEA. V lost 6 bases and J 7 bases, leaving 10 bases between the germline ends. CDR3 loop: CSVVDKNEQFF. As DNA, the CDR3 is TGCAGCGTCGTGGACAAAAATGAGCAGTTCTTC.

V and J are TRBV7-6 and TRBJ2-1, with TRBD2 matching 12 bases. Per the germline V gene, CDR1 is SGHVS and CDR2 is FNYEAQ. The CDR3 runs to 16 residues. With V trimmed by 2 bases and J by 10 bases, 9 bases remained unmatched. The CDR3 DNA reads TGTGCCAGCAGCTTAACCCCGCTAGCGGGAGGGCCGGAGCAGTTCTTC. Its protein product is CASSLTPLAGGPEQFF.

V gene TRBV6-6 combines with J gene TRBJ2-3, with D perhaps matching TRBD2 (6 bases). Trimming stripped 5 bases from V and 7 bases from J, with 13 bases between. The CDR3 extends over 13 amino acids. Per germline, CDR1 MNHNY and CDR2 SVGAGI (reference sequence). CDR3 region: CASSGVLANTQYF. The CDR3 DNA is TGTGCCAGCAGTGGGGTACTAGCCAATACGCAGTATTTT.

The CDR3 nucleotides read TGCAGCTTCGAAGGGGGACAGCACACAGATACGCAGTATTTT. This encodes CSFEGGQHTDTQYF. The V gene is TRBV29-1, the J gene TRBJ2-3; the match to TRBD1 covers 7 bases. CDR3 length: 14 amino acids. V shed 8 bases, J shed 2 bases, and the junction held 10 bases outside the gene matches. Germline-derived CDR1 and CDR2 are SQVTM and ANQGSEA.

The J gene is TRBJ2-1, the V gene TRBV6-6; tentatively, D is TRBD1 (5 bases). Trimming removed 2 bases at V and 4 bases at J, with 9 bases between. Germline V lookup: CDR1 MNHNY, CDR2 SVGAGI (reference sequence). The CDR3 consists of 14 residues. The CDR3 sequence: CASSYMGPYNEQFF. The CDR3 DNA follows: TGTGCCAGCAGTTACATGGGGCCTTACAATGAGCAGTTCTTC.

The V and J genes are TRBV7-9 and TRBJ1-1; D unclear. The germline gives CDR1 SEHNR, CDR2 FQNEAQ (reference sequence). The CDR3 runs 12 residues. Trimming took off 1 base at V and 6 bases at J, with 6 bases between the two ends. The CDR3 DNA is TGTGCCAGCAGCTTAGAGACTCCTGAAGCTTTCTTT. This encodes CASSLETPEAFF.

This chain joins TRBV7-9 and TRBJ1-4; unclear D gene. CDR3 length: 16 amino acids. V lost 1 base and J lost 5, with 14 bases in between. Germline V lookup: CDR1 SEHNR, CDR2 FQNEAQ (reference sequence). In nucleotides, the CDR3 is TGTGCCAGCAGCTTAGGGCAGCTCGCCGGGAATGAAAAACTGTTTTTT. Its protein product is CASSLGQLAGNEKLFF.

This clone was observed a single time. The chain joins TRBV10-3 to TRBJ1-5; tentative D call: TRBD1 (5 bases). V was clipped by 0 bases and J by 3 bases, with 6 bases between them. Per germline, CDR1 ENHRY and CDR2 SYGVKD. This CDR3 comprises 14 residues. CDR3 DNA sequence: TGTGCCATCAGTGAGTCTGGGGCCAATCAGCCCCAGCATTTT. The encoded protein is CAISESGANQPQHF.

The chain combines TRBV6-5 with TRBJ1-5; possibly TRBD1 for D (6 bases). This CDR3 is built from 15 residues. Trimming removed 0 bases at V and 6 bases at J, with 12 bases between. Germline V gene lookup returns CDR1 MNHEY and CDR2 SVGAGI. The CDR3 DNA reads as TGTGCCAGCAGTTACTCTGGACAGCTTGGTCAGCCCCAGCATTTT. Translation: CASSYSGQLGQPQHF.

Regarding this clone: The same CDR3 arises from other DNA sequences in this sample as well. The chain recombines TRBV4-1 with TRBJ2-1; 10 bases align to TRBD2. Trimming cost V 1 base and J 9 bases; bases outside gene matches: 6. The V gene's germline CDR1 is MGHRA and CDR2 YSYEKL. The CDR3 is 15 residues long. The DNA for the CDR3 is TGCGCCAGCAGCCAAGTTCTAGCGGGAGAAGGTGAGCAGTTCTTC. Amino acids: CASSQVLAGEGEQFF.

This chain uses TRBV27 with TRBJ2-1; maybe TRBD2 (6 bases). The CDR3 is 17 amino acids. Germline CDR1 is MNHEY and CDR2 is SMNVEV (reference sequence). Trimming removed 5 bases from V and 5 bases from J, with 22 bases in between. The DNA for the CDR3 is TGTGCCAGCAGTCCGCAGCCTTTATCGGGAGTAGACAATGAGCAGTTCTTC. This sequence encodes CASSPQPLSGVDNEQFF.

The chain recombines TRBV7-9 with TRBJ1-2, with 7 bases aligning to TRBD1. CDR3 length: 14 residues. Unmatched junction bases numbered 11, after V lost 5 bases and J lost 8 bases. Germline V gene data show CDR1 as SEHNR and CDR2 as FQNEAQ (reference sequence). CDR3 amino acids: CASSHTGVPVGYTF. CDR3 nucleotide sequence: TGTGCCAGCAGCCACACAGGGGTTCCGGTCGGCTACACCTTC. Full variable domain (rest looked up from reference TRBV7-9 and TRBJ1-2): DTGVSQNPRHKITKRGQNVTFRCDPISEHNRLYWYRQTLGQGPEFLTYFQNEAQLEKSRLLSDRFSAERPKGSFSTLEIQRTEQGDSAMYLCASSHTGVPVGYTFGSGTRLTVV.

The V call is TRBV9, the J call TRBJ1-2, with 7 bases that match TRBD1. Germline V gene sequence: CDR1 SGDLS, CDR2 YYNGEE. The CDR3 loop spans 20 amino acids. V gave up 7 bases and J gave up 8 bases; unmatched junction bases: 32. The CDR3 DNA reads TGTGCCAGCTCAAATAGCTTAGGGTTGGCGACAGGGCCCCCCGGGGTGGGCTACACCTTC. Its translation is CASSNSLGLATGPPGVGYTF.